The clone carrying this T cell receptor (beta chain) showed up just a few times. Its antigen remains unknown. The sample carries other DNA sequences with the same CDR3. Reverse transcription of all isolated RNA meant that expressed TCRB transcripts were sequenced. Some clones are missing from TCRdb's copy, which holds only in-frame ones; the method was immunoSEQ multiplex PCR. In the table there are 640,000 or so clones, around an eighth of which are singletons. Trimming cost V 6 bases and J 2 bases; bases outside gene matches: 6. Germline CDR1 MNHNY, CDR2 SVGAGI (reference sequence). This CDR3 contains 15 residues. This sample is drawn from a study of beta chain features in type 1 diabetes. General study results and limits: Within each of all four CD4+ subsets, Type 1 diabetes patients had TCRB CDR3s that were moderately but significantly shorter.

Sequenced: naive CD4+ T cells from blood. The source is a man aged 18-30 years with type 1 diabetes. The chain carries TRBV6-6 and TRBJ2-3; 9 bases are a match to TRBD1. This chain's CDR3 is CASSSGTGTTDTQYF. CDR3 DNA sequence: TGTGCCAGCAGCTCCGGGACAGGGACCACAGATACGCAGTATTTT.